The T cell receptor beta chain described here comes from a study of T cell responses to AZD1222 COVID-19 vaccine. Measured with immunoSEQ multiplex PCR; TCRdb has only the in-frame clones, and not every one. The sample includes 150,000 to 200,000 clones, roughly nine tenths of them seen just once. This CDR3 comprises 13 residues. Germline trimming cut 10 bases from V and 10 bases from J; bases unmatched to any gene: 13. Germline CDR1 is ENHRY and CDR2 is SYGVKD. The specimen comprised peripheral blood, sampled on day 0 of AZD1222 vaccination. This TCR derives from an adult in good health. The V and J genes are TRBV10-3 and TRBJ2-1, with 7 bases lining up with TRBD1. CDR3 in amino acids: CATSGQVGKEQFF. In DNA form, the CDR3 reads TGTGCCACCTCCGGACAGGTAGGAAAGGAGCAGTTCTTC.